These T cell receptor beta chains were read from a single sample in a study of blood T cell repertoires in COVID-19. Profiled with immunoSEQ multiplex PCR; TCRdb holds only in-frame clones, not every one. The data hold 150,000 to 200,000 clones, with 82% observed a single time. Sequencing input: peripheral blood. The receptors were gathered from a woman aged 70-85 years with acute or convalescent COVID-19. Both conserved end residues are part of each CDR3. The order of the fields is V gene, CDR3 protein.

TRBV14,CASSHRPRDYEQYF
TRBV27,CASSPDRENTGELFF
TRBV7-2,CASSLEASGDPLAKNIQYF
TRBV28,CASSWGDRGLIQPQHF
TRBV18,CASSSSQGAYQPQHF
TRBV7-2,CASSLGTVKNIQYF
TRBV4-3,CASSPTPGTGYYEQYF
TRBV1,CTSSQVRGTEQFF
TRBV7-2,CASSLAGTGGISPLHF
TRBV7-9,CASSLARASNTGELFF
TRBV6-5,CASKRDRGRSYEQYF
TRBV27,CASRENRETYNEQFF
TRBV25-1,CASETSSRLKQFF
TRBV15,CATTLGQGATDTQYF
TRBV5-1,CASSLQGARDQPQHF
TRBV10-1,CASSRQKDTEAFF
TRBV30,CAWLGGSETQYF
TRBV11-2,CASSQTRGNTEAFF
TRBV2,CASSFLRGTEAFF
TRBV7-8,CASSLRPDTQYF
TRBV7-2,CASSLEGGWDTEAFF
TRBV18,CASSPDSYYGYTF
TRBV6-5,CASSYSGTGVMEKLFF
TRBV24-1,CATSDNRVTDYGYTF
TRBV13,CASSPPPRGRVTDTQYF
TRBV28,CASSLRTGQRGYTEAFF
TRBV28,CASTLTQGYNEQFF
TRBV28,CASSLAGLQTQYF
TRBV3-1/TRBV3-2,CASSQRGWQETQYF
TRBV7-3,CASSPGLAGDSGGRNEQFF
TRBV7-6,CASSPGATNEKLFF
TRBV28,CASSRTGVRETQYF
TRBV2,CASSVSKTGGYGYTF
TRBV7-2,CASSLATTAGGAWTEAFF
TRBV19,CASSRGLAEANTGELFF
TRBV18,CASSPLGARTYNSPLHF
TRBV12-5,CASGSTGDYNEQFF
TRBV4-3,CASSQGQGGEKQYF
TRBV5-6,CASSFRTGGYSGNTIYF
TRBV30,CAWSVQGRWRNNQPQHF
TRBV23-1,CASSQSSGQGPKNRYEQYF
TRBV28,CASTGAGLAVYTGELFF
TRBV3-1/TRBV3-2,CASSMNRNTEAFF
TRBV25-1,CASSVQANYGYTF
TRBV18,CASSPRTGGANYGYTF